These T cell receptor beta chains were read from a single sample in a study of beta chain features in type 1 diabetes. Profiled with immunoSEQ multiplex PCR; TCRdb holds only in-frame clones, not every one. Here the sample spans 52,000 or so clones, around half being singletons. The specimen sequenced was Tregs from blood. The receptors were sampled from a middle-aged woman with type 1 diabetes. Both conserved end residues are part of each CDR3.

V gene: TRBV7-2
J gene: TRBJ2-7
CDR3 protein: CASSLDSRHHEQYF

V gene: TRBV6-5
J gene: TRBJ1-2
CDR3 protein: CASSSGVLFYGYTF

V gene: TRBV5-1
J gene: TRBJ2-4
CDR3 protein: CASSLGTVLAKNIQYF

V gene: TRBV5-6
J gene: TRBJ2-2
CDR3 protein: CASSLKVGGWNTGELFF

V gene: TRBV6-1
J gene: TRBJ2-7
CDR3 protein: CASRAVAFGDEQYF

V gene: TRBV7-9
J gene: TRBJ1-2
CDR3 protein: CASTTGGGYGYTF

V gene: TRBV29-1
J gene: TRBJ2-5
CDR3 protein: CSVLWSAGTQYF

V gene: TRBV28
J gene: TRBJ1-1
CDR3 protein: CASSLPGQGLSTEAFF

V gene: TRBV19
J gene: TRBJ2-3
CDR3 protein: CASSTLAGTDTQYF

V gene: TRBV6-1
J gene: TRBJ1-1
CDR3 protein: CASSLTRGLNTEAFF

V gene: TRBV6-6
J gene: TRBJ1-5
CDR3 protein: CASSYSIGAGQPQHF

V gene: TRBV5-1
J gene: TRBJ1-1
CDR3 protein: CASSSGPGNTEAFF

V gene: TRBV7-9
J gene: TRBJ2-6
CDR3 protein: CASSSVAGRAGANVLTF

V gene: TRBV7-2
J gene: TRBJ2-6
CDR3 protein: CASSVQGANVLTF

V gene: TRBV6-5
J gene: TRBJ1-2
CDR3 protein: CASSYPDKRGGYTF

V gene: TRBV7-2
J gene: TRBJ2-5
CDR3 protein: CASSLGGRVETQYF

V gene: TRBV18
J gene: TRBJ1-5
CDR3 protein: CASSSTGNQPQHF

V gene: TRBV2
J gene: TRBJ2-7
CDR3 protein: CASSATGNEQYF

V gene: TRBV18
J gene: TRBJ2-5
CDR3 protein: CASSPGRGRVWQYF

V gene: TRBV5-1
J gene: TRBJ2-1
CDR3 protein: CASRPTGTGRTYNEQFF

V gene: TRBV6-5
J gene: TRBJ1-6
CDR3 protein: CASRIGTGGYSPLHF

V gene: TRBV10-3
J gene: TRBJ1-1
CDR3 protein: CAISAYRATEAFF

V gene: TRBV5-1
J gene: TRBJ2-1
CDR3 protein: CASSVPGLAVLSSYNEQFF